This T cell receptor (beta chain) was found in a study of blood T cell repertoires in COVID-19. Study-level background: The analysed material was cDNA or gDNA that came from T cells, B-cell-depleted T cells, or PBMCs.

The protocol was immunoSEQ multiplex PCR, while the TCRdb copy is restricted to in-frame clones and leaves out a portion. The table shows more than 95,000 clones, with 86% occurring only once. CDR1 MNHEY and CDR2 SVGAGI come from the germline V gene. With 6 bases removed from V and 0 bases from J, the gap between germline ends came to 11 bases. The CDR3 extends over 14 amino acids. The sequencing sample was made of peripheral blood. The receptor was isolated from a woman aged 55-70 years in a cohort sampled during active or convalescent COVID-19. The J gene is TRBJ1-2, the V gene TRBV6-5; a possible D gene is TRBD1 (6 bases). DNA of the CDR3: TGTGCCAGCAGAAAGGGACACCCTAACTATGGCTACACCTTC. It encodes CASRKGHPNYGYTF.